This T cell receptor beta chain was identified during a study of blood T cell repertoires in COVID-19. Germline CDR1 and CDR2: SGHKS and YYEKEE (reference sequence). The ends lost 3 bases at V and 7 bases at J; junction bases unmatched: 6. This CDR3 region has 13 residues. Produced via immunoSEQ multiplex PCR; TCRdb's table is partial and in-frame only. The sample includes 65,000 to 70,000 clones, 65% to 85% of them seen just once. The origin of this receptor is a woman aged 60-75 years with acute or convalescent COVID-19. The specimen sequenced was peripheral blood. V gene TRBV5-5 combines with J gene TRBJ1-2; 7 bases are a match to TRBD1. The chain's CDR3 is CASSSGPGGGYTF. DNA for the CDR3: TGTGCCAGCAGCTCGGGACCAGGGGGTGGCTACACCTTC.